This T cell receptor (beta chain) was sequenced for a study of regulatory T cells in long-lasting Graves disease. Study-level results: Patients with persistent disease shared around 2,700 public clonotypes, outpacing the approximately 870 shared by new patients.

The time point: newly diagnosed GD, antithyroid drugs for less than 3 months. Generation of the TCR library employed RNA extracted from PBMCs. Building of the TCR beta libraries involved iRepertoire HTBI primers and Arm-PCR of CDR3 regions. TCRdb called the multiplex PCR reads again in MiXCR, with one record for every CDR3 protein. This sample has about 400,000 distinct CDR3 sequences, with approximately 15% found just once. The germline gives CDR1 SGHAT, CDR2 FQNNGV. The CDR3 length is 14 residues. Trimming pared 1 base from V and 1 base from J, leaving 6 bases between. Many counts were recorded for this clonotype. Its specificity is not known. The same sample was also used in a study of T cells in Graves' hyperthyroidism and ophthalmopathy. From that paper: Patients with uncontrolled infections, other autoimmune diseases, pregnancy or lactation were excluded.

The starting material was peripheral blood mononuclear cells (PBMCs), obtained at new diagnosis, from a patient treated with antithyroid drugs. The source is a woman aged 35 to 49 with Graves disease. The genes are TRBV11-2 and TRBJ2-3; no clear D gene. In DNA form, the CDR3 reads TGTGCCAGCAGCTTAGGCATTGGCACAGATACGCAGTATTTT. This codes for CASSLGIGTDTQYF. Complete variable domain (other parts from reference TRBV11-2 and TRBJ2-3): EAGVAQSPRYKIIEKRQSVAFWCNPISGHATLYWYQQILGQGPKLLIQFQNNGVVDDSQLPKDRFSAERLKGVDSTLKIQPAKLEDSAVYLCASSLGIGTDTQYFGPGTRLTVL.